The rows below give T cell receptor beta chains drawn from one sample of a study of blood T cell repertoires in COVID-19. Here immunoSEQ multiplex PCR was the method, and the copy in TCRdb shows in-frame clones only, minus some. The sample records 350,000 or so clones, approximately 89% being singletons. The sequenced material came from peripheral blood. The receptor source for this set is a woman under 40 with COVID-19, enrolled during active disease. Both conserved end residues are part of each CDR3. Fields, in order: V gene, D gene, clone size, J gene, CDR3 protein, CDR3 DNA. A D gene is named only where the DNA matches it firmly. Where a row states a size, it is once, few, many or the class of an expanded clone; other rows omit it.

v_call: TRBV28; d_call: TRBD1; clone_size: once; j_call: TRBJ1-2; cdr3_aa: CASRWVDRGLPPYGYTF; cdr3_nt: TGTGCCAGCAGATGGGTGGACAGGGGGCTCCCTCCTTATGGCTACACCTTC
v_call: TRBV6-5; d_call: -; clone_size: few; j_call: TRBJ1-4; cdr3_aa: CASSWIGGSSEKLFF; cdr3_nt: TGTGCCAGCAGTTGGATCGGAGGGAGTAGCGAAAAACTGTTTTTT
v_call: TRBV6-5; d_call: -; clone_size: once; j_call: TRBJ2-7; cdr3_aa: CASSFGQIYEQYF; cdr3_nt: TGTGCCAGCAGTTTTGGACAGATCTACGAGCAGTACTTC
v_call: TRBV4-3; d_call: -; clone_size: once; j_call: TRBJ1-1; cdr3_aa: CASSQVGGYTEAFF; cdr3_nt: TGCGCCAGCAGCCAAGTCGGGGGATACACTGAAGCTTTCTTT
v_call: TRBV7-2; d_call: -; clone_size: once; j_call: TRBJ1-2; cdr3_aa: CASSPERAYGYTF; cdr3_nt: TGTGCCAGCAGCCCCGAGAGGGCATATGGCTACACCTTC
v_call: TRBV5-5; d_call: TRBD2; clone_size: once; j_call: TRBJ2-7; cdr3_aa: CASTYGAGGGFSYEQYF; cdr3_nt: TGTGCCAGCACCTACGGAGCGGGAGGGGGGTTCTCCTACGAGCAGTACTTC
v_call: TRBV9; d_call: -; clone_size: -; j_call: TRBJ2-7; cdr3_aa: CASQELAIYEQYF; cdr3_nt: TGTGCCTCGCAGGAACTAGCCATCTACGAGCAGTACTTC
v_call: TRBV30; d_call: -; clone_size: -; j_call: TRBJ1-3; cdr3_aa: CAWSGQGNTIYF; cdr3_nt: TGTGCCTGGAGTGGACAGGGAAACACCATATATTTT
v_call: TRBV9; d_call: -; clone_size: -; j_call: TRBJ2-3; cdr3_aa: CASSVGGWAGDTQYF; cdr3_nt: TGTGCCAGCAGCGTAGGGGGTTGGGCGGGAGATACGCAGTATTTT
v_call: TRBV27; d_call: TRBD2; clone_size: -; j_call: TRBJ2-3; cdr3_aa: CASSGRTRDTQYF; cdr3_nt: TGTGCCAGCAGTGGTCGGACTAGAGATACGCAGTATTTT
v_call: TRBV4-1; d_call: -; clone_size: -; j_call: TRBJ1-4; cdr3_aa: CASSPTQTPPQRLFF; cdr3_nt: TGCGCCAGCAGCCCAACTCAAACCCCACCCCAGCGTCTGTTTTTT